This T cell receptor (beta chain) was obtained from a study of blood T cell repertoires in COVID-19 (TCRdb year 2020). At the level of the whole study: The collaborator samples originated in the United States, Italy and Spain and spanned the acute and convalescent phases of COVID-19. The prospective study material was composed of cDNA or gDNA derived from T cells, B-cell-depleted T cells, or PBMCs. The dataset comprised deeply sampled blood TCRbeta repertoires from subjects exposed to, actively infected with, or recovered from COVID-19. A freely available public database, intended as a resource for researchers studying the immune response to SARS-CoV-2, is where the repertoires were released. Samples came from the ongoing ImmuneRACE study (first 160 participants) plus 1,254 subjects from 6 global collaborators. Nearly every sample came with metadata listing a de-identified subject ID, COVID-19 status, age in years and sex. Where available, HLA class I and class II types were obtained from metadata supplied by the sample provider rather than from assay-based typing.

TCRbeta CDR3 regions were amplified from genomic DNA by means of the immunoSEQ Assay, a bias-controlled multiplex PCR. Per the source publication's procedure: The number of nucleated cells in each sample was estimated from the amplification of reference gene primers within the assay. To quantify the absolute abundance of each unique TCRbeta CDR3 rearrangement, sequence reads were collapsed and filtered. For each sample, productive Simpson clonality was calculated by taking the square root of Simpson's diversity index across productive rearrangements. TCRdb limited this immuneACCESS table to in-frame rearrangements with V and J called. A share of clones is missing; checked studies link under half to unresolved V genes, and the rest is unexplained. The DNA gave D and trimming, while V, J and clone size come from that table. The sample table shows 340,000 or so clones, and around 87% are seen once. The ten largest account for 1% of the sample.

Regarding this clone: The antigen this receptor binds is unknown. Base qualities are not provided; no much larger clone lies one nucleotide away.

Whole blood was collected in K2EDTA tubes by collaborating institutions according to the institutions' own protocols. Collaborator samples were shipped for TCRbeta analysis as frozen whole blood, isolated PBMCs, or DNA extracted from either sample type. Findings and caveats that apply to the study as a whole: The quantity of clinical and demographic metadata differed by source and by participant and was supplied without curation.

Sequenced material: peripheral blood. The origin of this receptor is a man aged 50-60 years with active or convalescent COVID-19.

The CDR3 protein is CASSLVSEGASTDTQYF. The sequenced DNA is TGTGCCAGCAGCCTCGTGTCAGAGGGGGCTAGCACAGATACGCAGTATTTT. The chain was built from TRBV4-2 and TRBJ2-3; 7 middle bases align to TRBD1. The CDR3 measures 17 amino acids from cysteine to phenylalanine. The only DNA kept is the CDR3, 51 bases in frame from the first base. The junction shows trimming of 4 bases on V and 0 bases on J, and the gene matches do not reach 10 bases of it. In the germline V gene, CDR1 corresponds to LGHNA and CDR2 to YNFKEQ.